The 29 T cell receptor beta chains listed next were all sequenced from one sample in a study of blood T cell repertoires in COVID-19. Clones were read by immunoSEQ multiplex PCR, and TCRdb kept only the in-frame ones, dropping some. The profile covers 110,000 to 150,000 clones, with approximately 80% appearing a single time and more than 8.5% taken by the ten largest. Input material: peripheral blood. The receptors here all came from a man aged 55 to 69 with active or convalescent COVID-19.

The gene calls are TRBV19 and TRBJ2-6; 11 bases agree with TRBD1. V lost 5 bases to trimming and J lost 1 base; unmatched junction nucleotides: 4. This CDR3 contains 17 residues. The germline gives CDR1 LNHDA, CDR2 SQIVND (reference sequence). The CDR3 DNA follows: TGTGCCAGTAGTCCGGGGACAGGGGGGTCTGGGGCCAACGTCCTGACTTTC. Residues: CASSPGTGGSGANVLTF.

The CDR3 loop reads CAWGQGRETQYF. For the CDR3, the DNA is TGTGCCTGGGGACAGGGGCGAGAGACCCAGTACTTC. This sequence joins TRBV30 and TRBJ2-5, with 9 bases aligning to TRBD1. V was clipped by 5 bases and J by 4 bases; unmatched bases: 2. CDR3 length equals 12 residues. The germline gives CDR1 GTSNPN, CDR2 SVGIG (reference sequence).

The CDR3 sequence is CASSPWGPYNEQFF. As DNA, the CDR3 is TGTGCCAGCAGTCCTTGGGGCCCCTACAATGAGCAGTTCTTC. This chain joins TRBV6-6 and TRBJ2-1, with D perhaps TRBD1 (5 bases). The CDR3 consists of 14 residues. CDR1 is MNHNY, CDR2 SVGAGI, per germline (reference sequence). V lost 5 bases, J lost 2 bases, and 10 bases lay in between.

This chain's CDR3 is CASSSAGANVLTF. The CDR3 bases are TGTGCCAGCAGTAGTGCTGGGGCCAACGTCCTGACTTTC. The V and J genes are TRBV3-1 (or the pseudogene TRBV3-2) and TRBJ2-6, with D unresolved. The length of the CDR3 is 13 residues. Per the germline V gene, CDR1 is LGHDT and CDR2 is YNNKEL (reference sequence). V gave up 6 bases and J gave up 2 bases, with 5 bases separating them.

The genes are TRBV19 and TRBJ1-1; possibly TRBD1 for D (5 bases). CDR3 length: 17 residues. Trimming pared 6 bases from V and 1 base from J, leaving 21 bases between. CDR1 LNHDA and CDR2 SQIVND come from the germline V gene (reference sequence). Here the CDR3 reads CASRVSTFGRANTEAFF. The CDR3 region has the DNA TGTGCCAGTAGGGTATCCACATTTGGCAGGGCGAACACTGAAGCTTTCTTT.

The V and J genes are TRBV10-1 and TRBJ2-3; 8 bases match TRBD2. J was trimmed by 1 base and V by 2 bases; bases with no gene match: 5. From germline, CDR1 is WNHNN and CDR2 SYGVQD (reference sequence). CDR3 length equals 16 residues. Here the CDR3 DNA reads TGCGCCAGCAGTGAGGTTCCAGCGGGAGGCACAGATACGCAGTATTTT. As protein: CASSEVPAGGTDTQYF.

V gene TRBV5-5 combines with J gene TRBJ2-3; 8 positions agree with TRBD1. Germline CDR1 is SGHKS and CDR2 is YYEKEE (reference sequence). V lost 4 bases to trimming and J lost 3 bases; unmatched junction nucleotides: 13. The CDR3 loop spans 17 amino acids. The CDR3 DNA sequence: TGTGCCAGCAGCAAAACATACGGACAGGGATATACAGATACGCAGTATTTT. Translation gives CASSKTYGQGYTDTQYF.

The chain recombines TRBV5-1 with TRBJ2-1; TRBD1 aligns across 10 bases. The CDR3 spans 17 residues. Losses at the gene ends were 0 bases for V and 4 bases for J; bases not matched to a gene: 7. CDR1 and CDR2 (germline): SGHRS, YFSETQ. This CDR3 reads CASSLAGTGDLYNEQFF. In DNA form, the CDR3 reads TGCGCCAGCAGCTTGGCCGGGACAGGGGACCTTTACAATGAGCAGTTCTTC.

This sequence joins TRBV7-9 and TRBJ1-5, with D uncertain. The germline V and J ends were trimmed by 4 bases and 7 bases, with 14 bases remaining between them. The length of the CDR3 is 14 residues. CDR1 is SEHNR and CDR2 is FQNEAQ in the germline V gene (reference sequence). Here the CDR3 DNA reads TGTGCCAGCAGCTCGTCAGGATTGTGGCAGCCCCAGCATTTT. Amino acids: CASSSSGLWQPQHF.

The chain links TRBV19 to TRBJ2-7, with TRBD1 matching 8 bases. The ends lost 5 bases at V and 4 bases at J; junction bases unmatched: 7. Germline lookup yields CDR1 LNHDA and CDR2 SQIVND (reference sequence). This CDR3 has 14 amino acids. CDR3 in DNA: TGTGCCAGTAGTCTCAGTACAGGGGGTTACGAGCAGTACGTC. The encoded protein is CASSLSTGGYEQYV.

This rearrangement joins TRBV6-5 to TRBJ1-3; TRBD1 agrees at 10 bases. V trimming: 5 bases; J trimming: 1 base; junction bases outside the gene matches: 2. The CDR3 has 15 amino acids. The germline V gene has CDR1 MNHEY and CDR2 SVGAGI. The CDR3 nucleotides read TGTGCCAGCAGTAGGGACAGGGGTTCTGGAAACACCATATATTTT. Encoded protein: CASSRDRGSGNTIYF.

The chain employs TRBV5-4 and TRBJ2-7; the match to TRBD2 covers 7 bases. Germline V CDR1 and CDR2: SGHNT, YYREEE (reference sequence). V gave up 4 bases and J gave up 3 bases; unmatched junction bases: 7. CDR3 length equals 14 residues. The CDR3 DNA sequence: TGTGCCAGCAGCCCACTAGCGCCGCACTACGAGCAGTACGTC. This gives the protein CASSPLAPHYEQYV.

In this sample, this clone turned up once. The chain is built from TRBV27 and TRBJ1-2, with D uncertain. Trimming shortened V by 5 bases and J by 2 bases, and 9 bases separated the two germline ends. Germline lookup yields CDR1 MNHEY and CDR2 SMNVEV (reference sequence). The CDR3 sequence is 13 residues long. The CDR3 DNA reads TGTGCCAGCAGTCCTACGCCGAACTATGGCTACACCTTC. Protein sequence: CASSPTPNYGYTF.

Turning to this clone: At one of its ends the junction is not consistent with the germline gene, which may arise from a read error. The chain couples TRBV5-1 to TRBJ2-3, with D perhaps TRBD2 (7 bases). Germline CDR1 and CDR2: SGHRS and YFSETQ. The CDR3 has 15 residues. The DNA for the CDR3 is TGCGCCAGCACTCCTGGGGGGGGGCACGCCCTGAGGGAGGATTTT. Translated, it gives CASTPGGGHALREDF.

This clone appeared a single time. V usage is TRBV12-3 or TRBV12-4 and J usage is TRBJ2-1, with a weak D call TRBD1 (5 bases). There are 11 residues in the CDR3. Trimming took off 3 bases at V and 10 bases at J, with 7 bases between the two ends. This chain's CDR3 is CASSFRQEQFF. The CDR3 DNA reads as TGTGCCAGCAGTTTTCGACAGGAGCAGTTCTTC.

The CDR3 is CASSSGTLNTEAFF. CDR3 DNA: TGTGCCAGCAGCTCCGGGACACTGAACACTGAAGCTTTCTTT. The chain couples TRBV7-9 to TRBJ1-1; D might be TRBD1 (6 bases). The CDR3 totals 14 residues. The ends were cut back, 4 bases at V and 0 bases at J, with 9 bases in the middle. Germline V gives CDR1 SEHNR, CDR2 FQNEAQ (reference sequence). The whole variable domain, filled in from reference TRBV7-9 and TRBJ1-1, reads DTGVSQNPRHKITKRGQNVTFRCDPISEHNRLYWYRQTLGQGPEFLTYFQNEAQLEKSRLLSDRFSAERPKGSFSTLEIQRTEQGDSAMYLCASSSGTLNTEAFFGQGTRLTVV.

The chain has TRBV5-1 and TRBJ1-6; 7 bases fit TRBD1. CDR1 is SGHRS, CDR2 YFSETQ, per germline. After removal of 0 bases from V and 9 bases from J, the junction contained 6 bases not matched to a gene. The CDR3 is 15 residues long. The CDR3: CASSLVTGTGSPLHF. In DNA form, the CDR3 reads TGCGCCAGCAGCTTGGTGACAGGGACGGGTTCACCCCTCCACTTT.

The CDR3 nucleotides are TGCGCCAGCAGCTCCCAACCTACAGGGGGTGGAAACACCATATATTTT. Translation: CASSSQPTGGGNTIYF. J is TRBJ1-3 and V is TRBV5-1, with 8 bases identical to TRBD1. This CDR3 spans 16 amino acids. Germline lookup yields CDR1 SGHRS and CDR2 YFSETQ. V gave up 3 bases and J gave up 3 bases; unmatched junction bases: 8. The complete variable domain, with remaining parts taken from reference TRBV5-1 and TRBJ1-3, reads KAGVTQTPRYLIKTRGQQVTLSCSPISGHRSVSWYQQTPGQGLQFLFEYFSETQRNKGNFPGRFSGRQFSNSRSEMNVSTLELGDSALYLCASSSQPTGGGNTIYFGEGSWLTVV.

The rearrangement links TRBV10-2 to TRBJ1-1; D remains unclear. Trimming took off 7 bases at V and 1 base at J, with 7 bases between the two ends. From germline, CDR1 is WSHSY and CDR2 SAAADI. This CDR3 comprises 12 residues. The CDR3: CASTERNTEAFF. The CDR3 DNA reads as TGCGCCAGCACGGAGAGGAACACTGAAGCTTTCTTT.

This chain joins TRBV6-5 and TRBJ2-3; TRBD2 agrees at 10 bases. The CDR3 has 15 residues. From germline, CDR1 is MNHEY and CDR2 SVGAGI. V gave up 2 bases and J gave up 1 base; unmatched junction bases: 0. CDR3 residues: CASSYGLAGTDTQYF. In nucleotides, the CDR3 is TGTGCCAGCAGTTACGGACTAGCGGGCACAGATACGCAGTATTTT.

The rearrangement uses TRBV5-1 and TRBJ2-2; D gene ambiguous. The germline gives CDR1 SGHRS, CDR2 YFSETQ. The V end was cut by 5 bases, the J end by 1 base, with 12 bases between. The CDR3 runs to 15 residues. In DNA form, the CDR3 reads TGCGCCAGCAGTTCAGACGGGTGGAACACCGGGGAGCTGTTTTTT. Its translation is CASSSDGWNTGELFF.

The CDR3 coding sequence is TGTGCCAGCAGTTTCTCCGGGATCTTTATGAACACTGAAGCTTTCTTT. Encoded protein: CASSFSGIFMNTEAFF. This chain links TRBV6-2 or TRBV6-3 with TRBJ1-1; D remains ambiguous. The CDR3 spans 16 residues. From germline, CDR1 is MNHEY and CDR2 SVGEGT. Trimming removed 4 bases at V and 0 bases at J, with 15 bases between.

The CDR3: CASSPTRGMNTEAFF. As DNA, the CDR3 is TGTGCCAGCTCACCAACTCGGGGTATGAACACTGAAGCTTTCTTT. The gene calls are TRBV18 and TRBJ1-1; no firm D call. Germline V gives CDR1 KGHSH, CDR2 LQKENI. The CDR3 is made up of 15 amino acids. Trimming left V 2 bases short and J 0 bases short, with 10 bases between.

This clone appeared once. The rearrangement links TRBV3-1 (or the pseudogene TRBV3-2) to TRBJ2-1; possible D gene TRBD1, 6 bases. CDR1 is LGHDT and CDR2 is YNNKEL in the germline V gene (reference sequence). This CDR3 has 14 amino acids. The V end lost 1 base, the J end lost 6 bases, and 10 bases lay between the germline ends. The CDR3: CASSQGDRLNEQFF. As DNA, the CDR3 is TGTGCCAGCAGCCAAGGAGACAGGCTCAATGAGCAGTTCTTC.

The chain carries TRBV18 and TRBJ1-3; TRBD1 aligns across 9 bases. V was pared by 5 bases and J by 0 bases, with 5 bases of the junction left unmatched. The CDR3 sequence is 16 residues long. Looked up from germline, CDR1 is KGHSH and CDR2 is LQKENI. Here the CDR3 reads CASSEGQGPSGNTIYF. The DNA for the CDR3 is TGTGCCAGCTCAGAGGGACAGGGTCCCTCTGGAAACACCATATATTTT.

This clone is a singleton in its sample. The chain is built from TRBV28 and TRBJ1-6; D gene unclear. In germline, CDR1 is MDHEN, CDR2 SYDVKM. This CDR3 spans 13 amino acids. Deletions cut 5 bases from V and 6 bases from J, with 8 bases between. CDR3 loop: CASSIQANSPLHF. The CDR3 nucleotides are TGTGCCAGCAGTATCCAAGCTAATTCACCCCTCCACTTT.

The chain joins TRBV30 to TRBJ1-1; a weak D match, TRBD1 (5 bases). This CDR3 is built from 14 residues. V was trimmed by 0 bases and J by 5 bases, leaving 13 bases between them. Germline CDR1 and CDR2: GTSNPN and SVGIG (reference sequence). CDR3 sequence: CAWSVLSGGTEAFF. The CDR3 DNA reads TGTGCCTGGAGTGTACTTTCCGGGGGTACTGAAGCTTTCTTT.

The V gene is TRBV4-3, the J gene TRBJ2-6; D is possibly TRBD1 (5 bases). The CDR3 extends over 17 amino acids. V was trimmed by 2 bases and J by 0 bases, leaving 11 bases between them. Germline V gene lookup returns CDR1 LGHNA and CDR2 YSLEER. The CDR3 spells CASSQRQWDSGANVLTF. For the CDR3, the DNA is TGCGCCAGCAGCCAAAGACAGTGGGACTCTGGGGCCAACGTCCTGACTTTC.

The rearrangement uses TRBV29-1 and TRBJ2-1; 8 positions match TRBD2. Germline V CDR1 and CDR2: SQVTM, ANQGSEA. There are 15 residues in the CDR3. With 4 bases clipped from V and 3 bases from J, the junction kept 8 bases outside the gene matches. This CDR3 reads CSVGGSGAFYNEQFF. The CDR3 nucleotides read TGCAGCGTTGGGGGTAGCGGGGCCTTCTACAATGAGCAGTTCTTC.